This entry lists 12 T cell receptor beta chains sequenced from one sample in a study of shared T cell receptors in the human thymus. Clones were sequenced by immunoSEQ multiplex PCR, and TCRdb holds only the in-frame ones, with some missing. The table lists some 760,000 clones, 70% to 90% of them singletons. This same sample was also part of a study on human thymus T cells.

Sample: thymocytes. The origin of the receptors is a girl under three years old with a congenital heart defect.

The chain combines TRBV5-1 with TRBJ1-1; D is possibly TRBD1 (6 bases). Germline loops: CDR1 SGHRS, CDR2 YFSETQ. The CDR3 runs 16 residues. Trimming cost V 1 base and J 3 bases, with 16 bases left between them. The CDR3: CASSLLEPGVHTEAFF. The CDR3 region has the DNA TGCGCCAGCAGCTTGTTAGAGCCAGGGGTGCACACTGAAGCTTTCTTT.

The chain is built from TRBV9 and TRBJ2-3; D is undetermined. Germline V gives CDR1 SGDLS, CDR2 YYNGEE. This CDR3 is built from 16 residues. The V end was cut by 4 bases, the J end by 2 bases, with 17 bases between. CDR3 amino acids: CASSLSGGSYTDTQYF. CDR3 in DNA: TGTGCCAGCAGCCTCTCGGGTGGCAGCTACACAGATACGCAGTATTTT.

This clone was observed a single time. The genes are TRBV5-4 and TRBJ1-2; tentative D call: TRBD1 (5 bases). The CDR3 sequence is 14 residues long. Germline lookup yields CDR1 SGHNT and CDR2 YYREEE (reference sequence). V was shortened by 0 bases and J by 4 bases, with 10 bases between the two germline ends. CDR3 in DNA: TGTGCCAGCAGCTTGGCCCAGGGAGGCTATGGCTACACCTTC. Translated, it gives CASSLAQGGYGYTF. Looking up the rest from reference TRBV5-4 and TRBJ1-2 gives the full variable domain: ETGVTQSPTHLIKTRGQQVTLRCSSQSGHNTVSWYQQALGQGPQFIFQYYREEENGRGNFPPRFSGLQFPNYSSELNVNALELDDSALYLCASSLAQGGYGYTFGSGTRLTVV.

The chain is built from TRBV6-5 and TRBJ1-5, with D unresolved. The ends were cut back, 3 bases at V and 6 bases at J, with 9 bases in the middle. This CDR3 is built from 13 residues. CDR1 is MNHEY, CDR2 SVGAGI, per germline. The CDR3 loop reads CASSYRVAQPQHF. For the CDR3, the DNA is TGTGCCAGCAGTTATCGGGTGGCTCAGCCCCAGCATTTT.

The chain uses TRBV7-9 and TRBJ2-7, with TRBD1 as a possible D gene (5 bases). CDR3 length: 14 residues. The V end was cut by 7 bases, the J end by 2 bases, with 15 bases between. The germline V gene encodes CDR1 SEHNR and CDR2 FQNEAQ (reference sequence). The CDR3 loop reads CASNRQNPPYEQYF. The CDR3 region has the DNA TGTGCCAGCAATAGACAGAATCCTCCCTACGAGCAGTACTTC.

The chain has TRBV5-6 and TRBJ1-1; D gene unclear. Between the trimmed V and J ends, which lost 0 bases and 6 bases, there was a span of 3 bases. This CDR3 region has 11 residues. Germline CDR1 reads SGHDT; CDR2 reads YYEEEE. The CDR3 protein is CASSLAAEAFF. CDR3 coding DNA: TGTGCCAGCAGCTTGGCCGCTGAAGCTTTCTTT.

V gene TRBV6-5 combines with J gene TRBJ2-7; weak D call: TRBD2 (6 bases). Germline CDR1 MNHEY, CDR2 SVGAGI. V was pared by 5 bases and J by 2 bases, with 10 bases between. The length of the CDR3 is 13 residues. CDR3 sequence (DNA): TGTGCCAGCAGTACCAGGGAGGCCTACGAGCAGTACTTC. Amino acid sequence: CASSTREAYEQYF.

This rearrangement joins TRBV4-3 to TRBJ1-2; TRBD1 agrees at 10 bases. The CDR3 totals 19 residues. CDR1 and CDR2 from the germline V gene are LGHNA and YSLEER. The junction had 19 bases not matched to a gene; V was cut back by 3 bases and J by 6 bases. The CDR3 sequence: CASSQNTVGGRDRGNGYTF. CDR3 bases: TGCGCCAGCAGCCAGAATACGGTCGGTGGTCGGGACAGGGGTAATGGCTACACCTTC.

The chain is built from TRBV12-5 and TRBJ2-1; TRBD2 agrees at 8 bases. J was trimmed by 4 bases and V by 6 bases; bases with no gene match: 8. CDR1 is LGHNT, CDR2 FRNRAP, per germline. The CDR3 sequence is 15 residues long. The DNA for the CDR3 is TGTGCTAGTGGGGACGGGGGGGCCGGGTACAATGAGCAGTTCTTC. Translating it yields CASGDGGAGYNEQFF. The full variable domain, with the rest looked up from reference TRBV12-5 and TRBJ2-1, is DARVTQTPRHKVTEMGQEVTMRCQPILGHNTVFWYRQTMMQGLELLAYFRNRAPLDDSGMPKDRFSAEMPDATLATLKIQPSEPRDSAVYFCASGDGGAGYNEQFFGPGTRLTVL.

The chain couples TRBV29-1 to TRBJ1-4; 7 bases line up with TRBD1. The CDR3 contains 14 residues. The germline CDR1 and CDR2 sequences are SQVTM and ANQGSEA. J was trimmed by 5 bases and V by 5 bases; bases with no gene match: 8. This chain's CDR3 is CSVSIRQGNEKLFF. CDR3 coding DNA: TGCAGCGTTTCTATTAGACAGGGAAATGAAAAACTGTTTTTT.

This clone has more than one count but fewer than ten. The rearrangement uses TRBV27 and TRBJ2-7; D ambiguous. This CDR3 contains 17 residues. Trimming removed 5 bases at V and 2 bases at J, with 22 bases between. Per the germline V gene, CDR1 is MNHEY and CDR2 is SMNVEV (reference sequence). The CDR3: CASSPTPHNSLAYEQYF. CDR3 bases: TGTGCCAGCAGTCCTACCCCGCATAATAGTTTGGCCTACGAGCAGTACTTC.

The chain combines TRBV15 with TRBJ1-1, with D hard to call. Per germline, CDR1 LNHNV and CDR2 YYDKDF (reference sequence). V was shortened by 0 bases and J by 1 base, with 9 bases between the two germline ends. The CDR3 runs 15 residues. DNA of the CDR3: TGTGCCACCAGCAGAGATAGAATTACGAACACTGAAGCTTTCTTT. This codes for CATSRDRITNTEAFF.